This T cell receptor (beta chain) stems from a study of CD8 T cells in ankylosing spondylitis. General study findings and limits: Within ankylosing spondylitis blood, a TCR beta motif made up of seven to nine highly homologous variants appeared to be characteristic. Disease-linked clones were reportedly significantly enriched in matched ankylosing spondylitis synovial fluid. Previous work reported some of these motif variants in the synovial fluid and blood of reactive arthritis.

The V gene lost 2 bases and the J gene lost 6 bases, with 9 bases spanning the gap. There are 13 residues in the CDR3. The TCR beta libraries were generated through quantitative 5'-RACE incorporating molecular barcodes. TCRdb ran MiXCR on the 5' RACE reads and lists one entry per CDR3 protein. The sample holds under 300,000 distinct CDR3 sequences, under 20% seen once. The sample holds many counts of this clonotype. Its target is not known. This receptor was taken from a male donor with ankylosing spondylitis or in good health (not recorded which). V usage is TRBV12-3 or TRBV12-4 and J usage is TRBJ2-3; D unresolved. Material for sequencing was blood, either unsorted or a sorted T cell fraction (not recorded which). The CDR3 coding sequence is TGTGCCAGCAGTTTAAGCAGGCTGGATACGCAGTATTTT. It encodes CASSLSRLDTQYF.